The rows below give T cell receptor beta chains drawn from one sample of a study of blood T cells in healthy people across ages. One entry per CDR3 protein results from TCRdb running MiXCR on the 5' RACE reads. The repertoire holds roughly 700,000 distinct CDR3 sequences, 20% to 30% seen once, with 9% to 9.5% in the top ten. The data also belong to a second study, concerning T cells of mothers and their children.

The specimen was blood. The source is a boy aged 5-17 years in good health. The CDR3 runs from the conserved cysteine through the conserved F or W. D genes are given only for firm matches. For some rows the clone size is stated as once, few or many, or as a class when expanded; others skip it.

clone_size	v_call	d_call	j_call	cdr3_aa	cdr3_nt
.	TRBV28	.	TRBJ2-5	CASSPGLVGTQYF	TGTGCCAGCAGCCCGGGCCTCGTGGGGACCCAGTACTTC
few	TRBV20-1	TRBD2	TRBJ2-7	CSARSTSGTIGQYF	TGCAGTGCTAGGTCGACTAGCGGGACCATCGGGCAGTACTTC
few	TRBV29-1	TRBD2	TRBJ2-7	CSVVAGGFDEQYF	TGCAGCGTTGTTGCGGGAGGATTCGACGAGCAGTACTTC
few	TRBV27	.	TRBJ1-6	CASSLSGNLFAGSPLHF	TGTGCCAGCAGTTTATCCGGGAACCTCTTTGCCGGGTCACCCCTCCACTTT
.	TRBV20-1	TRBD1	TRBJ1-1	CSARDITGGRAEAFF	TGCAGTGCTAGAGATATAACAGGGGGGCGCGCTGAAGCTTTCTTT
many	TRBV10-2	.	TRBJ1-2	CASSESASGYTF	TGCGCCAGCAGTGAGTCGGCCAGTGGCTACACCTTC
.	TRBV19	TRBD1	TRBJ1-5	CASSLTGIGGRQPQHF	TGTGCCAGTAGTTTGACAGGGATCGGCGGACGTCAGCCCCAGCATTTT
.	TRBV2	TRBD1	TRBJ1-2	CASSENRGSLGYTF	TGTGCCAGCAGTGAAAACAGGGGATCTCTGGGCTACACCTTC
.	TRBV29-1	TRBD2	TRBJ2-2	CSVSPGGATGELFF	TGCAGCGTTTCCCCGGGGGGGGCCACCGGGGAGCTGTTTTTT
.	TRBV20-1	.	TRBJ2-7	CSARDLAGPIYEQYF	TGCAGTGCTAGAGATCTGGCAGGCCCTATATACGAGCAGTACTTC
.	TRBV11-2	.	TRBJ2-7	CASTDSTQGHEQYF	TGTGCCAGCACCGATTCAACACAGGGCCACGAGCAGTACTTC
.	TRBV9	TRBD1	TRBJ1-6	CASSASGGGSPLHF	TGTGCCAGCAGCGCGTCAGGGGGTGGTTCACCCCTCCACTTT
.	TRBV6-2/TRBV6-3	.	TRBJ1-6	CASSYPGGYSPLHF	TGTGCCAGCAGTTACCCGGGGGGTTATTCACCCCTCCACTTT
.	TRBV5-4	.	TRBJ2-3	CASSLEWSSDTQYF	TGTGCCAGCAGCTTGGAATGGTCGTCCGATACGCAGTATTTT
.	TRBV27	TRBD2	TRBJ2-2	CASSPLGGLALENTGELFF	TGTGCCAGCAGTCCACTAGGGGGACTAGCCCTTGAGAACACCGGGGAGCTGTTTTTT
.	TRBV11-1	TRBD1	TRBJ2-3	CASGLEGARRDTQYF	TGTGCCAGCGGCTTAGAGGGGGCGCGTCGAGATACGCAGTATTTT
.	TRBV4-2	.	TRBJ2-5	CASSQPPRGETQYF	TGTGCCAGCAGCCAGCCCCCCAGGGGTGAGACCCAGTACTTC
few	TRBV28	.	TRBJ1-6	CASSFARGDNSPLHF	TGTGCCAGCAGTTTCGCGAGGGGGGATAATTCACCCCTCCACTTT
.	TRBV7-8	TRBD2	TRBJ2-3	CASSLVGSGIADTQYF	TGTGCCAGCAGCTTAGTAGGTAGCGGGATCGCAGATACGCAGTATTTT
once	TRBV20-1	.	TRBJ1-4	CSASGEAGAQEKLFF	TGCAGTGCTTCCGGTGAGGCGGGGGCGCAGGAAAAACTGTTTTTT
.	TRBV9	.	TRBJ2-1	CASSVNPTGDEQFF	TGTGCCAGCAGCGTTAATCCGACCGGCGATGAGCAGTTCTTC
.	TRBV25-1	TRBD1	TRBJ1-2	CAGYAGGEKAGYTF	TGTGCCGGTTACGCAGGGGGCGAGAAAGCCGGCTACACCTTC
.	TRBV27	.	TRBJ2-7	CASSFGGPDYEQYF	TGTGCCAGCAGTTTTGGGGGCCCCGACTACGAGCAGTACTTC
few	TRBV7-2	.	TRBJ2-1	CASSLASPVSNEQFF	TGTGCCAGCAGCTTAGCGAGCCCGGTGAGCAATGAGCAGTTCTTC
.	TRBV20-1	.	TRBJ1-1	CSARSPEFAEAFF	TGCAGTGCTAGAAGCCCTGAGTTCGCTGAAGCTTTCTTT
.	TRBV27	.	TRBJ1-6	CASSSGTGSPLHF	TGTGCCAGCAGTTCTGGGACTGGTTCACCCCTCCACTTT
.	TRBV7-3	.	TRBJ2-3	CASSLEGSGPTDTQYF	TGTGCCAGCAGCTTAGAGGGCTCGGGCCCCACAGATACGCAGTATTTT
few	TRBV4-2	TRBD2	TRBJ2-1	CASSRTSGGNEQFF	TGTGCCAGCAGCCGGACTAGCGGGGGCAATGAGCAGTTCTTC
.	TRBV6-5	.	TRBJ2-1	CASSRAGGIYNEQFF	TGTGCCAGCAGTCGAGCGGGCGGAATCTACAATGAGCAGTTCTTC
.	TRBV4-3	.	TRBJ1-2	CASSQNRDISYGYTF	TGCGCCAGCAGCCAAAATAGGGACATCAGCTATGGCTACACCTTC
few	TRBV20-1	TRBD2	TRBJ2-1	CSARELAGGYEQFF	TGCAGTGCTAGAGAACTAGCGGGAGGATACGAACAGTTCTTC
.	TRBV15	.	TRBJ2-5	CATREGETQYF	TGTGCCACCAGGGAAGGTGAGACCCAGTACTTC
.	TRBV20-1	.	TRBJ2-5	CSAPDAQRSGETQYF	TGCAGTGCTCCCGATGCACAGCGGAGTGGGGAGACCCAGTACTTC
many	TRBV6-1	.	TRBJ2-6	CASSDRVFRSGANVLTF	TGTGCCAGCAGTGACAGGGTGTTCCGCTCTGGGGCCAACGTCCTGACTTTC
few	TRBV20-1	.	TRBJ2-2	CSAIWGGAGELFF	TGCAGTGCTATTTGGGGGGGGGCCGGGGAGTTGTTTTTT
.	TRBV29-1	.	TRBJ1-4	CSGKLASNEKLFF	TGCAGCGGAAAGTTGGCATCCAATGAAAAACTGTTTTTT
.	TRBV3-1	.	TRBJ2-6	CASSQVSLGTSGANVLTF	TGTGCCAGCAGCCAAGTTTCCCTTGGGACTTCTGGGGCCAACGTCCTGACTTTC
.	TRBV5-6	.	TRBJ2-3	CASRTYGVTSTDTQYF	TGTGCCAGCAGAACGTACGGGGTTACTAGCACAGATACGCAGTATTTT
few	TRBV29-1	.	TRBJ2-3	CSVEGQEQGQYF	TGCAGCGTTGAAGGGCAGGAACAAGGGCAGTATTTT
few	TRBV5-1	.	TRBJ2-1	CASSLANRDFYNEQFF	TGCGCCAGCAGCTTGGCCAACAGGGATTTTTACAATGAGCAGTTCTTC
few	TRBV28	.	TRBJ2-1	CASSPPVVLHPTWLDNEQFF	TGTGCCAGCAGTCCTCCGGTTGTCCTACACCCCACCTGGTTGGACAATGAGCAGTTCTTC
few	TRBV5-1	.	TRBJ1-1	CASSLVGDSLTEAFF	TGCGCCAGCAGCTTGGTAGGGGATTCTCTCACTGAAGCTTTCTTT